These 23 T cell receptor beta chains came from one sample sequenced in a study of control samples from healthy donors and cancer patients. TCRdb's table, derived via immunoSEQ multiplex PCR, lists solely in-frame clones and lacks some. The sample has approximately 150,000 clones, nearly 90% seen once. What was sequenced was PBMCs. Source of these receptors: a man in his fifties or sixties with head and neck cancer.

V is TRBV12-3 or TRBV12-4 and J is TRBJ1-4; no clear D gene. The CDR3 sequence is 12 residues long. Trimming left V 2 bases short and J 8 bases short, with 6 bases between. CDR3 protein: CASSLIVEKLFF. The CDR3 DNA sequence: TGTGCCAGCAGTTTAATCGTAGAAAAACTGTTTTTT.

The rearrangement links TRBV29-1 to TRBJ2-2; 15 bases are a match to TRBD2. Trimming at V came to 5 bases and at J to 2 bases, leaving 3 bases not matched to a gene. The CDR3 covers 16 residues. The germline V gene has CDR1 SQVTM and CDR2 ANQGSEA. The chain's CDR3 is CSVRTSGRANTGELFF. The CDR3 DNA follows: TGCAGCGTTCGGACTAGCGGGAGGGCAAACACCGGGGAGCTGTTTTTT.

V gene TRBV18 combines with J gene TRBJ1-2, with TRBD1 as a possible D gene (6 bases). V lost 2 bases and J lost 1, with 8 bases in between. CDR3 length: 14 amino acids. CDR1 is KGHSH and CDR2 is LQKENI in the germline V gene. The CDR3 DNA reads TGTGCCAGCTCACCAGAGGGGGGTAACTATGGCTACACCTTC. The encoded protein is CASSPEGGNYGYTF.

The gene calls are TRBV7-2 and TRBJ2-1; 15 bases are a match to TRBD2. The ends lost 6 bases at V and 3 bases at J; junction bases unmatched: 3. The germline V gene has CDR1 SGHTA and CDR2 FQGNSA. This CDR3 is 16 amino acids long. CDR3 sequence (DNA): TGTGCCAGCAGACCGGGACTAGCGGGGGGCTACAATGAGCAGTTCTTC. It encodes CASRPGLAGGYNEQFF. Together with reference TRBV7-2 and TRBJ2-1, the CDR3 gives the full variable domain: GAGVSQSPSNKVTEKGKDVELRCDPISGHTALYWYRQSLGQGLEFLIYFQGNSAPDKSGLPSDRFSAERTGGSVSTLTIQRTQQEDSAVYLCASRPGLAGGYNEQFFGPGTRLTVL.

The chain recombines TRBV27 with TRBJ1-2; 12 bases agree with TRBD1. Trimming removed 6 bases from V and 13 bases from J; junction bases left unmatched: 3. The CDR3 is 11 amino acids. Germline V gives CDR1 MNHEY, CDR2 SMNVEV (reference sequence). The CDR3, as DNA: TGTGCCAGCAGGGGACAGGGGGCTTGCACCTTC. Translating gives CASRGQGACTF.

V gene TRBV19 combines with J gene TRBJ1-6, with D maybe TRBD1 (6 bases). Deletions cut 3 bases from V and 7 bases from J, with 10 bases between. The CDR3 is 14 amino acids. The V gene's germline CDR1 is LNHDA and CDR2 SQIVND (reference sequence). The CDR3 DNA reads as TGTGCCAGTAGTATGGGACAAGAGAATTCACCCCTCCACTTT. Translating it yields CASSMGQENSPLHF.

The rearrangement joins TRBV7-6 to TRBJ2-3, with D tentatively TRBD2 (6 bases). Germline V CDR1 and CDR2: SGHVS, FNYEAQ. The CDR3 is 15 residues long. The V end lost 2 bases, the J end lost 1 base, and 10 bases lay between the germline ends. As DNA, the CDR3 is TGTGCCAGCAGCTTACTTGGAGGGGGCACAGATACGCAGTATTTT. Encoded protein: CASSLLGGGTDTQYF. Together with reference TRBV7-6 and TRBJ2-3, the CDR3 gives the full variable domain: GAGVSQSPRYKVTKRGQDVALRCDPISGHVSLYWYRQALGQGPEFLTYFNYEAQQDKSGLPNDRFSAERPEGSISTLTIQRTEQRDSAMYRCASSLLGGGTDTQYFGPGTRLTVL.

This clone was counted a single time. The CDR3 sequence is CASSSDPLRETQYF. CDR3 sequence (DNA): TGTGCCAGCAGCTCGGACCCGTTGCGGGAGACCCAGTACTTC. The chain has TRBV28 and TRBJ2-5, with unresolved D. V lost 6 bases and J 5 bases, leaving 16 bases between the germline ends. CDR1 is MDHEN, CDR2 SYDVKM, per germline. The CDR3 runs to 14 residues. The full variable domain, completed using reference TRBV28 and TRBJ2-5, is DVKVTQSSRYLVKRTGEKVFLECVQDMDHENMFWYRQDPGLGLRLIYFSYDVKMKEKGDIPEGYSVSREKKERFSLILESASTNQTSMYLCASSSDPLRETQYFGPGTRLLVL.

The chain links TRBV5-1 to TRBJ2-1; D ambiguous. Germline values: CDR1 SGHRS, CDR2 YFSETQ. V lost 3 bases, J lost 3 bases, and 10 bases lay in between. This CDR3 has 14 amino acids. The CDR3: CASSSTSLYNEQFF. Here the CDR3 DNA reads TGCGCCAGCAGCTCGACTTCTCTCTACAATGAGCAGTTCTTC.

This clone was seen once. This chain uses TRBV10-3 with TRBJ2-7, with D tentatively TRBD1 or TRBD2 (5 bases each). This CDR3 is 13 amino acids long. Trimming removed 2 bases from V and 7 bases from J, with 12 bases in between. Germline loops: CDR1 ENHRY, CDR2 SYGVKD. The CDR3 DNA sequence: TGTGCCATCAGTGAGGGGGCCCGCGGGGAGCAGTACTTC. Protein sequence: CAISEGARGEQYF.

The chain is built from TRBV19 and TRBJ2-7; a possible D gene is TRBD1 (5 bases). CDR3 length: 14 residues. Trimming took off 5 bases at V and 2 bases at J, with 13 bases between the two ends. The V gene's germline CDR1 is LNHDA and CDR2 SQIVND (reference sequence). The CDR3 reads CASSPQAMTYEQYF. CDR3 nucleotide sequence: TGTGCCAGTAGTCCACAGGCTATGACCTACGAGCAGTACTTC.

The J gene is TRBJ1-5, the V gene TRBV20-1, with D possibly TRBD1 on 6 matching bases. Germline CDR1 reads DFQATT; CDR2 reads SNEGSKA (reference sequence). V lost 3 bases and J lost 1, with 10 bases in between. CDR3 length: 14 amino acids. The CDR3 region is CSASLGGSNQPQHF. The CDR3 bases are TGCAGTGCTAGTCTAGGGGGAAGCAATCAGCCCCAGCATTTT.

This clone showed up just a few times. In the same sample, other DNA sequences code for this CDR3. V usage is TRBV6-1 and J usage is TRBJ1-5; tentatively, D is TRBD1 (6 bases). The CDR3 has 15 amino acids. Germline CDR1 reads MNHNS; CDR2 reads SASEGT. V gave up 3 bases and J gave up 1 base, with 10 bases separating them. The CDR3 is CASSDRGTSNQPQHF. CDR3 nucleotide sequence: TGTGCCAGCAGTGACAGGGGAACCAGCAATCAGCCCCAGCATTTT.

This sequence joins TRBV5-4 and TRBJ2-5, with D uncertain. Germline values: CDR1 SGHNT, CDR2 YYREEE (reference sequence). V gave up 4 bases and J gave up 0 bases, with 16 bases separating them. The CDR3 consists of 16 residues. Written as DNA, the CDR3 is TGTGCCAGCAGCCGCTCCCCAAGCACGTACCAAGAGACCCAGTACTTC. Translating gives CASSRSPSTYQETQYF.

In nucleotides, the CDR3 is TGTGCCAGCAGCTCGGGTTTCCGGCCCCAGCATTTT. Translating gives CASSSGFRPQHF. The chain carries TRBV7-9 and TRBJ1-5, with unresolved D. The CDR3 sequence is 12 residues long. Germline V gene sequence: CDR1 SEHNR, CDR2 FQNEAQ (reference sequence). Trimming took 4 bases from V and 9 from J, leaving 10 bases between them.

V is TRBV7-9 and J is TRBJ1-1; maybe TRBD1 (5 bases). CDR3 length: 17 residues. The V end lost 5 bases, the J end lost 1 base, and 20 bases lay between the germline ends. Germline lookup yields CDR1 SEHNR and CDR2 FQNEAQ (reference sequence). CDR3 protein: CASSVGHEGTRNTEAFF. CDR3 DNA sequence: TGTGCCAGCAGCGTAGGTCACGAGGGGACTAGGAACACTGAAGCTTTCTTT. The entire variable domain, with the rest obtained from reference TRBV7-9 and TRBJ1-1, is as follows: DTGVSQNPRHKITKRGQNVTFRCDPISEHNRLYWYRQTLGQGPEFLTYFQNEAQLEKSRLLSDRFSAERPKGSFSTLEIQRTEQGDSAMYLCASSVGHEGTRNTEAFFGQGTRLTVV.

About this clone itself: At one of its ends the junction is not consistent with the germline gene, which may arise from a read error. The chain uses TRBV7-7 and TRBJ2-3; TRBD1 agrees at 8 bases. Per the germline V gene, CDR1 is SSHAT and CDR2 is FNYEAQ (reference sequence). The CDR3 runs to 16 residues. The CDR3 DNA is TGTGCTAGCAGCTTGGGACGGACAGGGCAGTTAGATACGCAGTATTTT. Amino acids: CASSLGRTGQLDTQYF.

The chain recombines TRBV7-3 with TRBJ2-3; TRBD2 aligns across 7 bases. The junction had 9 bases not matched to a gene; V was cut back by 4 bases and J by 5 bases. Germline V CDR1 and CDR2: SGHTA, FQGTGA. The CDR3 has 15 residues. Written as DNA, the CDR3 is TGTGCCAGCAGCTCGATAGCGGGTCAAGGAGATACGCAGTATTTT. Protein: CASSSIAGQGDTQYF.

The chain has TRBV5-6 and TRBJ2-1; D is tentatively TRBD1 or TRBD2 (5 bases each). The CDR3 runs 13 residues. The germline V gene has CDR1 SGHDT and CDR2 YYEEEE. Deletions cut 4 bases from V and 6 bases from J, with 11 bases between. CDR3 protein: CASSEGIGNEQFF. DNA of the CDR3: TGTGCCAGCAGCGAGGGGATTGGCAATGAGCAGTTCTTC.

The chain uses TRBV4-1 and TRBJ2-3, with 10 bases that match TRBD1. The CDR3 is made up of 15 amino acids. V was clipped by 6 bases and J by 4 bases; unmatched bases: 7. The germline V gene has CDR1 MGHRA and CDR2 YSYEKL. The CDR3 DNA reads TGCGCCAGCAGGCCCGGACAGGGGGACGCAGATACGCAGTATTTT. Translating gives CASRPGQGDADTQYF.

The chain recombines TRBV28 with TRBJ2-7; D possibly corresponds to TRBD2 (5 bases). Looked up from germline, CDR1 is MDHEN and CDR2 is SYDVKM. This CDR3 comprises 16 residues. V shed 1 base and J shed 0 bases, with 13 bases lying between them. The DNA for the CDR3 is TGTGCCAGCAGTTTATTGACCGGGAAGAGCTCCTACGAGCAGTACTTC. Protein sequence: CASSLLTGKSSYEQYF.

The CDR3: CASSFLGGETQYF. The CDR3 DNA reads TGTGCCAGCAGTTTTCTGGGAGGAGAGACCCAGTACTTC. V and J are TRBV12-3 or TRBV12-4 and TRBJ2-5, with D possibly being TRBD2 (6 bases). The CDR3 runs to 13 residues. Trimming removed 3 bases at V and 4 bases at J, with 9 bases between.

The chain joins TRBV9 to TRBJ2-2, with 7 bases fitting TRBD2. V lost 5 bases, J lost 7 bases, and 5 bases stayed unmatched. Per germline, CDR1 SGDLS and CDR2 YYNGEE. The CDR3 has 13 amino acids. The CDR3 DNA reads TGTGCCAGCAGAGCGACTAGCAGCGGGGAGCTGTTTTTT. It encodes CASRATSSGELFF.